This entry lists 29 T cell receptor beta chains sequenced from one sample in a study of OX40 agonist ivuxolimab in advanced cancers. Sequenced by immunoSEQ multiplex PCR; TCRdb stores in-frame clones only, minus some. Found here are 40,000 to 60,000 clones, 90% to 95% of them singletons; the top ten hold almost 25%. This sample comprised CD4+ or CD8+ T cells sorted from blood, obtained in a trial of the OX40 agonist ivuxolimab. These receptors came from an adult with an advanced solid tumor such as melanoma, head and neck, liver or kidney cancer.

J is TRBJ1-3 and V is TRBV2; no clear D. Germline-derived CDR1 and CDR2 are SNHLY and FYNNEI. The CDR3 is made up of 15 amino acids. The V end lost 7 bases, the J end lost 0 bases, and 13 bases lay between the germline ends. CDR3 sequence (DNA): TGTGCCAGCAAATCAGGACTGAGCTCTGGAAACACCATATATTTT. Translation: CASKSGLSSGNTIYF.

The V gene is TRBV7-9, the J gene TRBJ2-7; perhaps TRBD1 as D (6 bases). This CDR3 is 15 amino acids long. Germline CDR1 reads SEHNR; CDR2 reads FQNEAQ (reference sequence). Trimming pared 4 bases from V and 3 bases from J, leaving 16 bases between. CDR3 residues: CASSSPEGHLYEQYF. The CDR3 nucleotides read TGTGCCAGCAGCTCCCCTGAGGGACACCTCTACGAGCAGTACTTC. The full variable domain, rest sourced from reference TRBV7-9 and TRBJ2-7, is DTGVSQNPRHKITKRGQNVTFRCDPISEHNRLYWYRQTLGQGPEFLTYFQNEAQLEKSRLLSDRFSAERPKGSFSTLEIQRTEQGDSAMYLCASSSPEGHLYEQYFGPGTRLTVT.

The rearrangement joins TRBV13 to TRBJ2-7; 8 bases match TRBD2. Losses at the gene ends were 7 bases for V and 6 bases for J; bases not matched to a gene: 5. Germline V lookup: CDR1 PRHDT, CDR2 FYEKMQ (reference sequence). This CDR3 comprises 12 residues. The CDR3 DNA sequence: TGTGCCAGCAAGCGGGAGTACGGCGAGCAGTACTTC. Its protein is CASKREYGEQYF.

As concerns this clone: The sample holds other DNA sequences that translate to the same CDR3. This chain uses TRBV9 with TRBJ2-3; the D is unclear. The V gene lost 0 bases and the J gene lost 4 bases, with 6 bases spanning the gap. The CDR3 spans 13 residues. Germline V gene data show CDR1 as SGDLS and CDR2 as YYNGEE. The CDR3 DNA is TGTGCCAGCAGCGTAGTCGAGGCAGATACGCAGTATTTT. As protein: CASSVVEADTQYF.

The chain recombines TRBV27 with TRBJ2-1, with 11 bases identical to TRBD2. Germline loops: CDR1 MNHEY, CDR2 SMNVEV (reference sequence). The CDR3 spans 15 residues. The V gene end was trimmed by 6 bases and the J gene end by 6 bases; junction bases not matched to a gene: 7. CDR3 loop: CASSILAGESNEQFF. The CDR3 coding sequence is TGTGCCAGCAGCATACTAGCGGGAGAGTCCAATGAGCAGTTCTTC.

The V call is TRBV7-8, the J call TRBJ1-2; 10 bases match TRBD1. The CDR3 has 15 amino acids. The germline V gene has CDR1 SGHVS and CDR2 FQNEAQ. The junction had 2 bases not matched to a gene; V was cut back by 0 bases and J by 4 bases. CDR3 nucleotide sequence: TGTGCCAGCAGCTTAGCCGGGACAGGGGTCTATGGCTACACCTTC. This sequence encodes CASSLAGTGVYGYTF.

Notes on this clone: Relative to the germline gene, one junction end is altered; a read error may explain this. The chain recombines TRBV5-1 with TRBJ2-3, with D possibly matching TRBD2 (5 bases). Germline CDR1 and CDR2: SGHRS and YFSETQ. This CDR3 has 14 residues. CDR3 nucleotides: TGCGCAAGCAGCAAGTACGGTCGGGGAGATACGCAGTATTTT. It specifies CASSKYGRGDTQYF. Based on the CDR3 plus reference TRBV5-1 and TRBJ2-3, the full variable domain is KAGVTQTPRYLIKTRGQQVTLSCSPISGHRSVSWYQQTPGQGLQFLFEYFSETQRNKGNFPGRFSGRQFSNSRSEMNVSTLELGDSALYLCASSKYGRGDTQYFGPGTRLTVL.

The chain carries TRBV28 and TRBJ2-7; D is ambiguous. Germline CDR1 MDHEN, CDR2 SYDVKM. The CDR3 runs 13 residues. V lost 6 bases and J 2 bases, leaving 11 bases between the germline ends. The chain's CDR3 is CASRPSWAYEQYF. In nucleotides, the CDR3 is TGTGCCAGCAGACCCAGTTGGGCCTACGAGCAGTACTTC.

The V call is TRBV19, the J call TRBJ1-2; D ambiguous. Germline CDR1 and CDR2: LNHDA and SQIVND (reference sequence). Trimming cost V 4 bases and J 4 bases, with 7 bases left between them. The CDR3 loop spans 12 amino acids. The CDR3 protein is CASSTTLYGYTF. The CDR3 DNA follows: TGTGCCAGTAGTACAACCCTCTATGGCTACACCTTC. Full variable domain (remainder filled in from reference TRBV19 and TRBJ1-2): DGGITQSPKYLFRKEGQNVTLSCEQNLNHDAMYWYRQDPGQGLRLIYYSQIVNDFQKGDIAEGYSVSREKKESFPLTVTSAQKNPTAFYLCASSTTLYGYTFGSGTRLTVV.

The rearrangement joins TRBV15 to TRBJ2-2; no reliable D call. The germline V gene encodes CDR1 LNHNV and CDR2 YYDKDF (reference sequence). V lost 2 bases and J 1 base, leaving 8 bases between the germline ends. The CDR3 is 15 amino acids. The CDR3 sequence is CATSRQTENTGELFF. CDR3 DNA sequence: TGTGCCACCAGCAGACAAACAGAGAACACCGGGGAGCTGTTTTTT.

The chain combines TRBV18 with TRBJ2-1; 8 nucleotides match TRBD2. From germline, CDR1 is KGHSH and CDR2 LQKENI. The CDR3 contains 15 residues. The V and J ends lost 6 bases and 0 bases, in that order; junction bases with no gene match: 4. CDR3 amino acids: CASSVSGSSYNEQFF. The CDR3 DNA is TGTGCCAGCTCTGTCAGCGGGAGCTCCTACAATGAGCAGTTCTTC.

The chain joins TRBV5-6 to TRBJ2-3; a weak D match, TRBD2 (6 bases). V lost 4 bases and J 5 bases, leaving 8 bases between the germline ends. Germline CDR1 SGHDT, CDR2 YYEEEE. This CDR3 has 12 residues. CDR3 sequence reads: CASSPGEDTQYF. CDR3 nucleotide sequence: TGTGCCAGCAGCCCGGGGGAAGATACGCAGTATTTT. The full variable domain, its missing parts supplied by reference TRBV5-6 and TRBJ2-3, is DAGVTQSPTHLIKTRGQQVTLRCSPKSGHDTVSWYQQALGQGPQFIFQYYEEEERQRGNFPDRFSGHQFPNYSSELNVNALLLGDSALYLCASSPGEDTQYFGPGTRLTVL.

The V and J genes are TRBV29-1 and TRBJ2-7, with a weak D call TRBD1 (5 bases). The CDR3 covers 11 residues. Germline V gene lookup returns CDR1 SQVTM and CDR2 ANQGSEA. The CDR3 protein is CGAERDYEQYF. DNA for the CDR3: TGCGGGGCAGAAAGGGACTACGAGCAGTACTTC.

This sequence joins TRBV11-3 and TRBJ2-2; no reliable D call. The CDR3 contains 15 residues. Trimming left V 0 bases short and J 3 bases short, with 8 bases between. CDR1 SGHNT and CDR2 YENEEA come from the germline V gene. This CDR3 is CASSLDVGYTGELFF. CDR3 coding DNA: TGTGCCAGCAGCTTAGACGTGGGGTACACCGGGGAGCTGTTTTTT.

CDR3 sequence: CASSVTGTRNTEAFF. CDR3 sequence (DNA): TGTGCCAGCAGCGTAACCGGGACAAGGAACACTGAAGCTTTCTTT. The rearrangement joins TRBV11-2 to TRBJ1-1; maybe TRBD1 (6 bases). This CDR3 contains 15 residues. Trimming shortened V by 5 bases and J by 1 base, and 14 bases separated the two germline ends. In germline, CDR1 is SGHAT, CDR2 FQNNGV.

The genes are TRBV13 and TRBJ2-1; 10 bases agree with TRBD2. CDR1 PRHDT and CDR2 FYEKMQ come from the germline V gene (reference sequence). CDR3 size: 21 residues. Germline trimming cut 1 base from V and 0 bases from J; bases unmatched to any gene: 15. The CDR3 loop is CASSLAPLVLAGSSSYNEQFF. The CDR3 region has the DNA TGTGCCAGCAGCTTAGCACCTCTGGTACTAGCGGGATCGAGCTCCTACAATGAGCAGTTCTTC.

The chain employs TRBV7-9 and TRBJ1-1; D may be TRBD1 (6 bases). The CDR3 runs to 13 residues. Trimming left V 5 bases short and J 4 bases short, with 11 bases between. CDR1 SEHNR and CDR2 FQNEAQ come from the germline V gene (reference sequence). The CDR3 DNA reads as TGTGCCAGCAGCCAAGGACAGATCACTGAAGCTTTCTTT. Translating it yields CASSQGQITEAFF.

This chain's CDR3 is CASSPFGAGHSYEQYF. CDR3 DNA: TGTGCCAGCAGCCCCTTTGGGGCAGGACACTCCTACGAGCAGTACTTC. The V and J genes are TRBV28 and TRBJ2-7; possibly TRBD1 for D (5 bases). V dropped 6 bases and J dropped 0 bases, with 18 bases sitting between them. The CDR3 is 16 residues long. Per the germline V gene, CDR1 is MDHEN and CDR2 is SYDVKM.

The chain couples TRBV9 to TRBJ1-3, with D tentatively TRBD1 (5 bases). Trimming left V 4 bases short and J 0 bases short, with 20 bases between. This CDR3 region has 18 residues. Germline V gene sequence: CDR1 SGDLS, CDR2 YYNGEE. The CDR3 DNA reads TGTGCCAGCAGCAACCCCGGGACCTCCTCGAACTCTGGAAACACCATATATTTT. Translation: CASSNPGTSSNSGNTIYF.

This clone was recorded a few times. The rearrangement joins TRBV7-3 to TRBJ1-3, with D unresolved. With 5 bases removed from V and 0 bases from J, the gap between germline ends came to 11 bases. The CDR3 loop spans 15 amino acids. Germline V gene lookup returns CDR1 SGHTA and CDR2 FQGTGA. CDR3 nucleotides: TGTGCCAGCAGCATAGATCCCTCCTCTGGAAACACCATATATTTT. Its translation is CASSIDPSSGNTIYF. The full variable domain, with the rest looked up from reference TRBV7-3 and TRBJ1-3, is GAGVSQTPSNKVTEKGKYVELRCDPISGHTALYWYRQSLGQGPEFLIYFQGTGAADDSGLPNDRFFAVRPEGSVSTLKIQRTERGDSAVYLCASSIDPSSGNTIYFGEGSWLTVV.

The chain uses TRBV14 and TRBJ1-2, with a tentative D call TRBD1 (6 bases). V was pared by 4 bases and J by 3 bases, with 18 bases between. The length of the CDR3 is 16 residues. Germline lookup yields CDR1 SGHDN and CDR2 FVKESK. CDR3 nucleotide sequence: TGTGCCAGCAGCCCTCGGTATCAGGGGCGTTACTATGGCTACACCTTC. Translating it yields CASSPRYQGRYYGYTF.

The chain carries TRBV28 and TRBJ2-1, with 8 bases identical to TRBD1. Germline V gene data show CDR1 as MDHEN and CDR2 as SYDVKM. This CDR3 comprises 15 residues. V was pared by 6 bases and J by 3 bases, with 7 bases of the junction left unmatched. CDR3 region: CASSSWTGNYNEQFF. CDR3 coding DNA: TGTGCCAGCAGCTCCTGGACAGGGAACTACAATGAGCAGTTCTTC. The variable domain in full, completed from reference TRBV28 and TRBJ2-1, reads DVKVTQSSRYLVKRTGEKVFLECVQDMDHENMFWYRQDPGLGLRLIYFSYDVKMKEKGDIPEGYSVSREKKERFSLILESASTNQTSMYLCASSSWTGNYNEQFFGPGTRLTVL.

The chain uses TRBV27 and TRBJ2-7; 10 nucleotides align to TRBD2. The germline V gene encodes CDR1 MNHEY and CDR2 SMNVEV (reference sequence). V lost 3 bases, J lost 4 bases, and 12 bases stayed unmatched. The CDR3 length is 17 residues. CDR3 nucleotides: TGTGCCAGCAGTTTTCAGACTAGCGGGTTGTTGGGGTACGAGCAGTACTTC. Translated, it gives CASSFQTSGLLGYEQYF.

This clone was counted many times. Here the CDR3 DNA reads TGTGCCAGCAGTTTATGGGCTGGGGGTGGTGGCGATGAGCAGTTCTTC. It codes for CASSLWAGGGGDEQFF. The chain links TRBV27 to TRBJ2-1; TRBD1 or TRBD2 may be the D gene (5 bases each). This CDR3 is 16 amino acids long. V shed 1 base and J shed 8 bases, with 18 bases lying between them. Germline CDR1 MNHEY, CDR2 SMNVEV (reference sequence).

The CDR3 loop is CASSPTGTGNTIYF. DNA for the CDR3: TGTGCCAGCAGCCCGACAGGGACTGGAAACACCATATATTTT. This chain connects TRBV7-8 to TRBJ1-3, with 7 bases that match TRBD1. After removal of 5 bases from V and 2 bases from J, the junction contained 3 bases not matched to a gene. Germline V lookup: CDR1 SGHVS, CDR2 FQNEAQ. CDR3 length equals 14 residues. The full variable domain, with the rest looked up from reference TRBV7-8 and TRBJ1-3, is GAGVSQSPRYKVAKRGQDVALRCDPISGHVSLFWYQQALGQGPEFLTYFQNEAQLDKSGLPSDRFFAERPEGSVSTLKIQRTQQEDSAVYLCASSPTGTGNTIYFGEGSWLTVV.

On this clone: Other DNA sequences of this sample code for an identical CDR3. The gene calls are TRBV6-1 and TRBJ2-7; the D gene is possibly TRBD1 (6 bases). This CDR3 is built from 13 residues. Looked up from germline, CDR1 is MNHNS and CDR2 is SASEGT. V shed 10 bases and J shed 1 base, with 14 bases lying between them. CDR3 sequence (DNA): TGTGCCACCATCTCGGACAGATCCTACGAGCAGTACTTC. It is translated as CATISDRSYEQYF.

The CDR3 nucleotides are TGTGCCAGCACCTTGGGGGCGGAGGGCCCCGGTTCAGATACGCAGTATTTT. Translation gives CASTLGAEGPGSDTQYF. The chain carries TRBV7-9 and TRBJ2-3, with D possibly called TRBD1 or TRBD2 (6 bases each). Trimming pared 7 bases from V and 4 bases from J, leaving 24 bases between. The length of the CDR3 is 17 residues. Germline V gene sequence: CDR1 SEHNR, CDR2 FQNEAQ (reference sequence).

V is TRBV7-9 and J is TRBJ2-3; the match to TRBD2 covers 12 bases. The ends lost 0 bases at V and 4 bases at J; junction bases unmatched: 8. This CDR3 has 18 amino acids. Germline V gene data show CDR1 as SEHNR and CDR2 as FQNEAQ (reference sequence). CDR3 nucleotides: TGTGCCAGCAGCTTAGCGACGCTAGCGGGAGGGCCGGCAGATACGCAGTATTTT. This codes for CASSLATLAGGPADTQYF.

The chain has TRBV7-9 and TRBJ2-4; 11 bases are a match to TRBD2. The germline V gene encodes CDR1 SEHNR and CDR2 FQNEAQ (reference sequence). Trimming cost V 7 bases and J 0 bases; bases outside gene matches: 14. This CDR3 region has 19 residues. CDR3 sequence (DNA): TGTGCCAGCACCGAAGGGACTAGCGGAGCTACGCTAGCCAAAAACATTCAGTACTTC. Encoded protein: CASTEGTSGATLAKNIQYF.